Listed below are T cell receptor beta chains from one sample, sequenced in a study of OX40 agonist ivuxolimab in advanced cancers. Assay: immunoSEQ multiplex PCR; the TCRdb copy retains only in-frame clones and omits some. The sample records some 66,000 clones, roughly 87% being singletons. The source was CD4+ or CD8+ T cells sorted from blood, collected in a trial of the OX40 agonist ivuxolimab. The origin of the receptors is an adult with an advanced solid tumor such as melanoma, head and neck, liver or kidney cancer. Each CDR3 is given with its conserved first and last residue. The order of the fields is J gene, D gene, V gene, clone size, CDR3 protein, CDR3 DNA. A D gene is named only where the DNA matches it firmly. The listing skips clone size in some rows; elsewhere it reads once, few, many or a size class.

J: TRBJ1-1
D: NA
V: TRBV6-4
size: few
CDR3: CASRPVDTNTEAFF
DNA: TGTGCCAGCAGACCAGTCGATACGAACACTGAAGCTTTCTTT

J: TRBJ1-6
D: NA
V: TRBV19
size: NA
CDR3: CASSMGALRRNSPLHF
DNA: TGTGCCAGTAGTATGGGGGCCCTTCGGCGGAATTCACCCCTCCACTTT

J: TRBJ2-4
D: NA
V: TRBV23-1
size: NA
CDR3: CASPQGIPGLTILAKNIQYF
DNA: TGCGCCAGCCCACAGGGTATCCCGGGACTGACGATACTAGCCAAAAACATTCAGTACTTC

J: TRBJ2-7
D: TRBD2
V: TRBV29-1
size: NA
CDR3: CSVEVAGGLLHEQYF
DNA: TGCAGCGTTGAAGTAGCGGGAGGGCTCCTCCACGAGCAGTACTTC

J: TRBJ1-4
D: TRBD1
V: TRBV5-1
size: NA
CDR3: CASSVGGTGNEKLFF
DNA: TGCGCCAGCAGCGTGGGAGGGACAGGGAACGAAAAACTGTTTTTT

J: TRBJ1-2
D: NA
V: TRBV2
size: NA
CDR3: CASSAGQGYNYGYTF
DNA: TGTGCCAGCAGTGCGGGGCAGGGATATAACTATGGCTACACCTTC

J: TRBJ1-1
D: TRBD1
V: TRBV6-6
size: NA
CDR3: CASSTPGGAGTEAFF
DNA: TGTGCCAGCAGTACCCCAGGGGGCGCGGGCACTGAAGCTTTCTTT

J: TRBJ1-1
D: TRBD1
V: TRBV28
size: NA
CDR3: CASSRDRGTEAFF
DNA: TGTGCCAGCAGCCGCGACAGGGGAACTGAAGCTTTCTTT

J: TRBJ1-5
D: NA
V: TRBV7-2
size: NA
CDR3: CASSLAPGANQPQHF
DNA: TGTGCCAGCAGCTTAGCGCCGGGAGCCAATCAGCCCCAGCATTTT

J: TRBJ2-5
D: NA
V: TRBV23-1
size: NA
CDR3: CASSQSWLPGQYF
DNA: TGCGCCAGCAGTCAATCTTGGCTCCCGGGGCAGTACTTC

J: TRBJ2-7
D: NA
V: TRBV5-5
size: NA
CDR3: CASSLESFYEQYF
DNA: TGTGCCAGCAGCTTGGAAAGTTTCTACGAGCAGTACTTC

J: TRBJ2-7
D: NA
V: TRBV9
size: NA
CDR3: CASSADGPYEQYF
DNA: TGTGCCAGCAGCGCTGACGGCCCTTACGAGCAGTACTTC

J: TRBJ2-3
D: NA
V: TRBV5-1
size: NA
CDR3: CASEWGAPTDTQYF
DNA: TGCGCCAGCGAGTGGGGGGCACCGACAGATACGCAGTATTTT

J: TRBJ2-1
D: TRBD2
V: TRBV5-1
size: NA
CDR3: CASSSSRTSGYNEQFF
DNA: TGCGCCAGCAGCTCGTCTCGGACTAGCGGGTACAATGAGCAGTTCTTC

J: TRBJ1-6
D: NA
V: TRBV5-6
size: NA
CDR3: CASPGQGVF
DNA: TGTGCCAGCCCCGGCCAAGGAGTCTTT

J: TRBJ2-4
D: NA
V: TRBV6-5
size: NA
CDR3: CASSQGRGNIQYF
DNA: TGTGCCAGCAGTCAGGGGAGAGGAAACATTCAGTACTTC

J: TRBJ1-6
D: NA
V: TRBV5-1
size: NA
CDR3: CASSLGLGRYNSPLHF
DNA: TGCGCCAGCAGCTTGGGGCTGGGTCGGTATAATTCACCCCTCCACTTT

J: TRBJ2-7
D: NA
V: TRBV5-6
size: NA
CDR3: CASSSYFGSSYEQYF
DNA: TGTGCCAGCAGCTCCTATTTTGGGAGCTCCTACGAGCAGTACTTC

J: TRBJ1-1
D: NA
V: TRBV5-1
size: NA
CDR3: CASRGLMNTEAFF
DNA: TGCGCCAGCAGGGGTCTTATGAACACTGAAGCTTTCTTT

J: TRBJ2-3
D: NA
V: TRBV7-8
size: NA
CDR3: CASSFAGDTQYF
DNA: TGTGCCAGCAGCTTCGCGGGAGATACGCAGTATTTT

J: TRBJ1-5
D: NA
V: TRBV4-1
size: NA
CDR3: CASSQVIQSNQPQHF
DNA: TGCGCCAGCAGCCAAGTGATACAGAGCAATCAGCCCCAGCATTTT

J: TRBJ1-5
D: NA
V: TRBV10-1
size: few
CDR3: CASSAGEGSNQPQHF
DNA: TGCGCCAGCAGTGCAGGGGAGGGAAGCAATCAGCCCCAGCATTTT

J: TRBJ2-7
D: NA
V: TRBV5-1
size: NA
CDR3: CASSYRDNSYEQYF
DNA: TGCGCCAGCAGCTACCGGGACAACTCCTACGAGCAGTACTTC

J: TRBJ1-2
D: NA
V: TRBV10-3
size: NA
CDR3: CAIRAPGRQQHGYTF
DNA: TGTGCCATCAGAGCCCCGGGACGCCAGCAGCATGGCTACACCTTC

J: TRBJ2-7
D: NA
V: TRBV7-8
size: NA
CDR3: CASSLTYGHEQYF
DNA: TGTGCCAGCAGCTTAACGTACGGGCACGAGCAGTACTTC